This passage covers 9 T cell receptor beta chains from one sample sequenced in a study of T cell changes during pregnancy in multiple sclerosis. This table comes from immunoSEQ multiplex PCR, and its TCRdb copy is limited to in-frame clones, with some not included. The table has about 36,000 clones, 80% to 95% seen once; the top ten hold roughly 1.2%. Specimen: PBMCs (not recorded whether the cells were cultured). These receptor sequences come from a female donor with multiple sclerosis, enrolled in a pregnancy study.

The gene calls are TRBV5-6 and TRBJ1-2; a possible D gene is TRBD1 (5 bases). V lost 4 bases, J lost 4 bases, and 14 bases lay in between. The CDR3 has 14 amino acids. Germline V gene data show CDR1 as SGHDT and CDR2 as YYEEEE. CDR3 sequence (DNA): TGTGCCAGCAGCGGTCAGGGAGGAGGCTATGGCTACACCTTC. This encodes CASSGQGGGYGYTF.

A single count supports this clone. J is TRBJ2-5 and V is TRBV5-1; TRBD2 matches 14 bases. Germline assignment: CDR1 SGHRS and CDR2 YFSETQ. V dropped 3 bases and J dropped 4; count of bases not matched to a gene: 8. This CDR3 is 17 amino acids long. In nucleotides, the CDR3 is TGCGCCAGCAGCTCCGGGACTAGCGGGAGTCAGCCAGAGACCCAGTACTTC. Protein sequence: CASSSGTSGSQPETQYF.

This chain joins TRBV19 and TRBJ2-7; D not certain. This CDR3 spans 16 amino acids. V shed 5 bases and J shed 2 bases, with 19 bases lying between them. Germline V gives CDR1 LNHDA, CDR2 SQIVND (reference sequence). DNA for the CDR3: TGTGCCAGTAGTCGCTTTGCGGAGAGGAATACCTACGAGCAGTACTTC. Translating gives CASSRFAERNTYEQYF.

The V gene is TRBV10-1, the J gene TRBJ2-1; D remains unclear. Germline V gives CDR1 WNHNN, CDR2 SYGVQD (reference sequence). Trimming took 2 bases from V and 2 from J, leaving 10 bases between them. The CDR3 is made up of 15 amino acids. As DNA, the CDR3 is TGCGCCAGCAGTGAGCAAACTTCGGCCTACAATGAGCAGTTCTTC. Residues: CASSEQTSAYNEQFF.

The chain has TRBV5-1 and TRBJ2-1, with D uncertain. V lost 2 bases to trimming and J lost 0 bases, with 12 bases between them. Germline V gives CDR1 SGHRS, CDR2 YFSETQ. CDR3 length equals 16 residues. The CDR3 bases are TGCGCCAGCAGCTTTCAGCGTCTGAGCTCCTACAATGAGCAGTTCTTC. Translation gives CASSFQRLSSYNEQFF.

The rearrangement uses TRBV14 and TRBJ2-3; D not resolved. CDR1 SGHDN and CDR2 FVKESK come from the germline V gene. The V gene lost 1 base and the J gene lost 2 bases, with 7 bases spanning the gap. This CDR3 comprises 14 residues. The CDR3 loop is CASSQVSLTDTQYF. CDR3 in DNA: TGTGCCAGCAGCCAAGTTAGTCTCACAGATACGCAGTATTTT.

V and J are TRBV28 and TRBJ2-1; D possibly corresponds to TRBD1 (5 bases). CDR1 and CDR2 (germline): MDHEN, SYDVKM. V lost 3 bases, J lost 3 bases, and 12 bases lay in between. The CDR3 loop spans 15 amino acids. The CDR3 DNA is TGTGCCAGCAGTTTTAGGGGTCGCGTCTACAATGAGCAGTTCTTC. Its protein is CASSFRGRVYNEQFF.

The chain uses TRBV6-6 and TRBJ1-2; maybe TRBD1 (6 bases). The CDR3 is 12 residues long. In germline, CDR1 is MNHNY, CDR2 SVGAGI (reference sequence). V shed 7 bases and J shed 8 bases, with 14 bases lying between them. CDR3 protein: CASTSGAGGYTF. CDR3 coding DNA: TGTGCCAGCACTTCAGGGGCGGGCGGCTACACCTTC.

This chain joins TRBV29-1 and TRBJ1-2; 8 nucleotides align to TRBD1. Unmatched junction bases numbered 6, after V lost 1 base and J lost 8 bases. Germline lookup yields CDR1 SQVTM and CDR2 ANQGSEA. The CDR3 totals 13 residues. Here the CDR3 reads CSVEAGGGDGYTF. The CDR3, as DNA: TGCAGCGTTGAAGCAGGGGGCGGAGACGGCTACACCTTC.